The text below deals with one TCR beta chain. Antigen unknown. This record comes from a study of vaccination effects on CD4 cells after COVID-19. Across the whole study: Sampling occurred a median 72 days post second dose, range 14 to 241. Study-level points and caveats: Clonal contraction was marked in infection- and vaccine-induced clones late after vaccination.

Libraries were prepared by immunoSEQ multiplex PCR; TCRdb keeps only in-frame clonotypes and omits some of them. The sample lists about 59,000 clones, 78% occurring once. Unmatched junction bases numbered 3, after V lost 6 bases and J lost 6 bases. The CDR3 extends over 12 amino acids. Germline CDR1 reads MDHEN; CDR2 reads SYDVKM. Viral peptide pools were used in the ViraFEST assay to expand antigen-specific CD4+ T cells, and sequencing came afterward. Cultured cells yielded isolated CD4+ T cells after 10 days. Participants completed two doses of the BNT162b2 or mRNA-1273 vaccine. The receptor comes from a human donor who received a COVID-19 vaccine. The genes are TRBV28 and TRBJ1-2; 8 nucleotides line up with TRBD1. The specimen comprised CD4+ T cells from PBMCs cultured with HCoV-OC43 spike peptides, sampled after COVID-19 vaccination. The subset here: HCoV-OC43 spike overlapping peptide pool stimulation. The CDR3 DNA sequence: TGTGCCAGCAGCGTGACAGGGGATGGCTACACCTTC. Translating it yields CASSVTGDGYTF.